Shown below are 2 T cell receptor beta chains from a single sample sequenced in a study of vaccination and CD4 T cells after COVID-19. Treatment described: roughly 10-day PBMC culture with coronavirus spike peptide pools or control peptides (ViraFEST assay). The Oncomine TCR Beta short-read assay generated sequence data from the DNA of cultured CD4+ T cells. Each CDR3 protein gets one entry after TCRdb re-called the PCR reads with MiXCR. Among about 23,000 distinct CDR3 sequences listed, roughly 65% were seen once. These receptors lack a known antigen. Specimen: CD4+ T cells from blood, cultured in vitro, collected after SARS-CoV-2 vaccination. These receptors originate from a human donor who received a COVID-19 vaccine.

J is TRBJ1-5 and V is TRBV27; 7 positions match TRBD1. The CDR3 loop spans 15 amino acids. Germline V gene lookup returns CDR1 MNHEY and CDR2 SMNVEV (reference sequence). The V gene end was trimmed by 7 bases and the J gene end by 1 base; junction bases not matched to a gene: 7. For the CDR3, the DNA is TGTGCCAGCACCCAGACAGGGACGAGCAATCAGCCCCAGCATTTT. Protein sequence: CASTQTGTSNQPQHF.

The rearrangement links TRBV5-1 to TRBJ2-6; no definite D call. Per the germline V gene, CDR1 is SGHRS and CDR2 is YFSETQ. The V gene lost 1 base and the J gene lost 0 bases, with 11 bases spanning the gap. The CDR3 is made up of 17 amino acids. The CDR3 DNA reads TGCGCCAGCAGCTTGCCATCTTCAGGCTCTGGGGCCAACGTCCTGACTTTC. Its protein product is CASSLPSSGSGANVLTF.